The clone carrying this T cell receptor (beta chain) was seen only a few times. No antigen is known for it. Other DNA variants within this sample encode the same CDR3. Partitioning of CD4+ cells yielded a CD45RA+ naive subset and a CD45RA-negative memory subset. Method: immunoSEQ multiplex PCR; TCRdb's copy keeps in-frame clones and lacks some. This sample yields some 1 million clones, of which around four fifths are seen a single time; roughly 1.4% belongs to the top ten. The germline V gene encodes CDR1 WSHSY and CDR2 SAAADI. The CDR3 totals 14 residues. Unmatched junction bases numbered 2, after V lost 5 bases and J lost 6 bases. This record belongs to a study of shared clonotypes between healthy human individuals. General study findings and limits: Lower generation probabilities were found for non-shared clonotypes than for those shared by all four donors. Apart from blood, nothing was sampled; tissue repertoires likely differ.

The J gene is TRBJ2-1, the V gene TRBV10-2; TRBD2 aligns across 12 bases. Sequenced input: memory CD4+ T cells sorted from blood. The subset: CD45RA-negative fraction. The sequence was obtained from a man between 18 and 35 years old in good health. Here the CDR3 DNA reads TGCGCCAGCAGTCCTAGCGGGAGGGGCAATGAGCAGTTCTTC. It codes for CASSPSGRGNEQFF.